This TCR beta chain was captured by sequencing in a study of blood T cell repertoires in COVID-19. After removal of 5 bases from V and 5 bases from J, the junction contained 7 bases not matched to a gene. Germline loops: CDR1 WNHNN, CDR2 SYGVQD (reference sequence). This CDR3 has 15 amino acids. Profiled with immunoSEQ multiplex PCR; TCRdb holds only in-frame clones, not every one. The table records over 120,000 clones, roughly four fifths of them present only once. This clone was seen once. The chain has TRBV10-1 and TRBJ2-1, with 9 positions matching TRBD1. The sample consisted of peripheral blood. This clonotype was obtained from a woman aged 55-69 years with acute or convalescent COVID-19. CDR3 DNA: TGCGCCAGCAGTCAGACAGGGGGAAACCACAATGAGCAGTTCTTC. Its protein is CASSQTGGNHNEQFF.